The 28 T cell receptor beta chains in this list originate from one sample, sequenced in a study of OX40 agonist ivuxolimab in advanced cancers. The receptor library was made with the immunoSEQ multiplex PCR assay. In its TCRdb copy, this immuneACCESS table keeps in-frame sequences only and misses some clones. Where compared with another copy, unresolved V genes explain less than half of these, and the others have no known cause. This sample gives about 20,000 clones in total; about four fifths of them show up just once. The top ten clonotypes cover 21% of the sample. The sample here was CD4+ or CD8+ T cells sorted from blood, taken in a trial of the OX40 agonist ivuxolimab. The receptors derive from an adult with an advanced solid tumor such as melanoma, head and neck, liver or kidney cancer.

The J gene is TRBJ2-5, the V gene TRBV11-2; possible D gene TRBD2, 5 bases. Deletions cut 1 base from V and 5 bases from J, with 17 bases between. This CDR3 region has 16 residues. Germline V lookup: CDR1 SGHAT, CDR2 FQNNGV. The CDR3 sequence is CASSLAAQSSRETQYF. The DNA of the CDR3 is TGTGCCAGCAGCTTAGCCGCTCAGTCTAGCCGCGAGACCCAGTACTTC.

The chain combines TRBV27 with TRBJ2-7; D ambiguous. V lost 0 bases and J 0 bases, leaving 6 bases between the germline ends. The CDR3 spans 14 residues. The germline CDR1 and CDR2 sequences are MNHEY and SMNVEV (reference sequence). As DNA, the CDR3 is TGTGCCAGCAGTTTATCTACACTCTCCTACGAGCAGTACTTC. Residues: CASSLSTLSYEQYF.

The rearrangement links TRBV15 to TRBJ2-1; unclear D gene. Germline V gene lookup returns CDR1 LNHNV and CDR2 YYDKDF (reference sequence). This CDR3 spans 14 amino acids. Trimming removed 6 bases from V and 1 base from J, with 10 bases in between. The CDR3 DNA reads as TGTGCCACCAGTAAAGTTGGGTCCTACAATGAGCAGTTCTTC. Protein product: CATSKVGSYNEQFF. Drawing the rest from reference TRBV15 and TRBJ2-1, the complete variable domain is DAMVIQNPRYQVTQFGKPVTLSCSQTLNHNVMYWYQQKSSQAPKLLFHYYDKDFNNEADTPDNFQSRRPNTSFCFLDIRSPGLGDTAMYLCATSKVGSYNEQFFGPGTRLTVL.

The V call is TRBV7-8, the J call TRBJ1-1, with D possibly being TRBD1 (6 bases). V gave up 4 bases and J gave up 5 bases, with 11 bases separating them. CDR1 is SGHVS and CDR2 is FQNEAQ in the germline V gene. This CDR3 has 13 residues. CDR3 DNA sequence: TGTGCCAGCAGCTCTACAGGGTCTACTGAAGCTTTCTTT. It codes for CASSSTGSTEAFF.

V is TRBV19 and J is TRBJ1-2, with D tentatively TRBD1 (6 bases). V was shortened by 8 bases and J by 4 bases, with 17 bases between the two germline ends. The CDR3 loop spans 14 amino acids. Per germline, CDR1 LNHDA and CDR2 SQIVND (reference sequence). The CDR3 bases are TGTGCCAGTTGGCAGGACAGACCAGGCTATGGCTACACCTTC. Amino acids: CASWQDRPGYGYTF.

This chain joins TRBV4-2 and TRBJ2-2, with 11 bases identical to TRBD1. The germline V gene has CDR1 LGHNA and CDR2 YNFKEQ. Trimming removed 3 bases from V and 3 bases from J; junction bases left unmatched: 3. The CDR3 has 16 amino acids. CDR3 nucleotides: TGTGCCAGCAGCCAGATGGACAGGGGGCACACCGGGGAGCTGTTTTTT. Its translation is CASSQMDRGHTGELFF.

This chain links TRBV7-6 with TRBJ2-5, with 10 bases fitting TRBD1. V lost 3 bases to trimming and J lost 5 bases; unmatched junction nucleotides: 3. There are 14 residues in the CDR3. Germline values: CDR1 SGHVS, CDR2 FNYEAQ. The CDR3, as DNA: TGTGCCAGCAGCTTCGACAGGGGGCAGGAGACCCAGTACTTC. Protein product: CASSFDRGQETQYF.

This clone came up once. The chain has TRBV5-4 and TRBJ2-3, with no clear D. V lost 0 bases to trimming and J lost 6 bases, with 5 bases between them. Germline-derived CDR1 and CDR2 are SGHNT and YYREEE (reference sequence). The CDR3 runs to 12 residues. The CDR3 nucleotides are TGTGCCAGCAGCTTGGCCGGGGATACGCAGTATTTT. Translated: CASSLAGDTQYF. The full variable domain, its missing parts supplied by reference TRBV5-4 and TRBJ2-3, is ETGVTQSPTHLIKTRGQQVTLRCSSQSGHNTVSWYQQALGQGPQFIFQYYREEENGRGNFPPRFSGLQFPNYSSELNVNALELDDSALYLCASSLAGDTQYFGPGTRLTVL.

V is TRBV27 and J is TRBJ2-7, with no clear D. This CDR3 has 13 amino acids. Germline-derived CDR1 and CDR2 are MNHEY and SMNVEV (reference sequence). V was shortened by 7 bases and J by 3 bases, with 13 bases between the two germline ends. The CDR3 DNA is TGTGCCAGCATGGGCAGTAGAGTCTACGAGCAGTACTTC. Translation gives CASMGSRVYEQYF.

The chain recombines TRBV7-6 with TRBJ2-1; maybe TRBD1 (5 bases). The V end lost 4 bases, the J end lost 0 bases, and 16 bases lay between the germline ends. The CDR3 is 17 residues long. Germline V lookup: CDR1 SGHVS, CDR2 FNYEAQ. The CDR3 sequence: CASSYGQPISSYNEQFF. The CDR3 nucleotides read TGTGCCAGCAGCTATGGACAACCGATCAGCTCCTACAATGAGCAGTTCTTC.

The chain uses TRBV7-6 and TRBJ2-7; 8 bases are shared with TRBD1. J was trimmed by 2 bases and V by 5 bases; bases with no gene match: 8. The CDR3 loop spans 15 amino acids. Germline V gene data show CDR1 as SGHVS and CDR2 as FNYEAQ. CDR3 sequence (DNA): TGTGCCAGCAGCCCAGGACAGGGTGGGACCTACGAGCAGTACTTC. This translates into CASSPGQGGTYEQYF.

This chain joins TRBV27 and TRBJ2-7, with 7 bases that match TRBD2. CDR1 MNHEY and CDR2 SMNVEV come from the germline V gene (reference sequence). This CDR3 spans 15 amino acids. Trimming removed 8 bases from V and 7 bases from J; junction bases left unmatched: 17. CDR3 DNA: TGTGCCAGCGGCGCGAGCTGGGAGGGGCCCCTAGAGCAGTACTTC. Its translation: CASGASWEGPLEQYF.

The chain joins TRBV27 to TRBJ2-3, with 11 bases aligning to TRBD1. This CDR3 is 15 amino acids long. Germline-derived CDR1 and CDR2 are MNHEY and SMNVEV (reference sequence). J lost 5 bases, V lost 3 bases, and 4 bases had no gene match. CDR3 coding DNA: TGTGCCAGCAGTTTCCAGGGACAGGGGGGAGATACGCAGTATTTT. It translates to CASSFQGQGGDTQYF.

V is TRBV2 and J is TRBJ1-1; D might be TRBD1 (5 bases). The CDR3 sequence is 12 residues long. CDR1 and CDR2 from the germline V gene are SNHLY and FYNNEI. DNA of the CDR3: TGTGCTGCAGGGCCCTTGAACACTGAAGCTTTCTTT. Residues: CAAGPLNTEAFF.

The chain has TRBV15 and TRBJ1-5; tentative D call: TRBD1 (6 bases). This CDR3 region has 14 residues. Looked up from germline, CDR1 is LNHNV and CDR2 is YYDKDF (reference sequence). The V gene lost 6 bases and the J gene lost 2 bases, with 11 bases spanning the gap. The CDR3 DNA follows: TGTGCCACCAGTACAGGGTGGGGCAATCAGCCCCAGCATTTT. This gives the protein CATSTGWGNQPQHF. Together with reference TRBV15 and TRBJ1-5, the CDR3 gives the full variable domain: DAMVIQNPRYQVTQFGKPVTLSCSQTLNHNVMYWYQQKSSQAPKLLFHYYDKDFNNEADTPDNFQSRRPNTSFCFLDIRSPGLGDTAMYLCATSTGWGNQPQHFGDGTRLSIL.

V and J are TRBV2 and TRBJ2-1; TRBD2 matches 7 bases. V trimming: 7 bases; J trimming: 2 bases; junction bases outside the gene matches: 5. The V gene's germline CDR1 is SNHLY and CDR2 FYNNEI. The CDR3 is 14 residues long. The DNA of the CDR3 is TGTGCCAGCAAAAGGGCGGGGGCCTACAATGAGCAGTTCTTC. Protein product: CASKRAGAYNEQFF.

The chain combines TRBV2 with TRBJ2-1; TRBD2 matches 9 bases. CDR3 length: 15 residues. With V trimmed by 3 bases and J by 3 bases, 3 bases remained unmatched. The germline V gene encodes CDR1 SNHLY and CDR2 FYNNEI. The CDR3 sequence: CASSDELAGYNEQFF. The CDR3 nucleotides are TGTGCCAGCAGTGATGAACTAGCGGGCTACAATGAGCAGTTCTTC. The whole variable domain, remainder taken from reference TRBV2 and TRBJ2-1, is EPEVTQTPSHQVTQMGQEVILRCVPISNHLYFYWYRQILGQKVEFLVSFYNNEISEKSEIFDDQFSVERPDGSNFTLKIRSTKLEDSAMYFCASSDELAGYNEQFFGPGTRLTVL.

The chain is built from TRBV6-5 and TRBJ2-7; TRBD1 matches 8 bases. CDR1 and CDR2 (germline): MNHEY, SVGAGI. This CDR3 comprises 13 residues. Trimming took 7 bases from V and 2 from J; bases not matched to a gene: 4. CDR3 residues: CASTGQGTYEQYF. CDR3 nucleotides: TGTGCCAGCACCGGACAGGGAACCTACGAGCAGTACTTC.

For this clone: The junction differs from germline at one of its ends, possibly a read error. The V call is TRBV9, the J call TRBJ2-1; no firm D call. CDR1 and CDR2 from the germline V gene are SGDLS and YYNGEE. This CDR3 spans 10 amino acids. CDR3 sequence reads: CASSVDPPIF. In nucleotides, the CDR3 is TGTGCCAGCAGCGTCGACCCACCTATCTTC.

The CDR3 reads CASATGNTEAFF. CDR3 bases: TGTGCCTCGGCTACGGGAAACACTGAAGCTTTCTTT. V and J are TRBV11-2 and TRBJ1-1; D ambiguous. Looked up from germline, CDR1 is SGHAT and CDR2 is FQNNGV. The CDR3 totals 12 residues. Trimming cost V 11 bases and J 2 bases, with 12 bases left between them.

The chain recombines TRBV28 with TRBJ1-1, with 7 bases aligning to TRBD1. J gave up 5 bases and V 7 bases, and 10 bases lay outside the gene matches. The CDR3 has 14 amino acids. Per the germline V gene, CDR1 is MDHEN and CDR2 is SYDVKM. The CDR3, as DNA: TGTGCCAGCATTATGACAGGGCTGGGGACTGAAGCTTTCTTT. Protein sequence: CASIMTGLGTEAFF.

The V call is TRBV29-1, the J call TRBJ1-5; possible D gene TRBD1, 5 bases. CDR1 is SQVTM and CDR2 is ANQGSEA in the germline V gene. The CDR3 loop spans 13 amino acids. V lost 3 bases and J 5 bases, leaving 11 bases between the germline ends. DNA for the CDR3: TGCAGCGTTGATGGCGGGGACGATCAGCCCCAGCATTTT. Translation gives CSVDGGDDQPQHF.

This sequence joins TRBV28 and TRBJ2-7; 8 positions match TRBD2. The CDR3 is 15 amino acids. The germline gives CDR1 MDHEN, CDR2 SYDVKM. V trimming: 3 bases; J trimming: 0 bases; junction bases outside the gene matches: 4. CDR3 bases: TGTGCCAGCAGTTTGGTGCGGGAGGTCTCCTACGAGCAGTACTTC. Translating it yields CASSLVREVSYEQYF.

The gene calls are TRBV28 and TRBJ2-4; TRBD2 is a possible D gene (7 bases). Trimming pared 2 bases from V and 5 bases from J, leaving 13 bases between. CDR1 is MDHEN, CDR2 SYDVKM, per germline. The CDR3 runs 15 residues. Here the CDR3 reads CASSLGGEGENIQYF. CDR3 sequence (DNA): TGTGCCAGCAGTTTAGGGGGGGAGGGGGAAAACATTCAGTACTTC.

The chain uses TRBV9 and TRBJ1-2; maybe TRBD1 (5 bases). The V end was cut by 4 bases, the J end by 3 bases, with 25 bases between. This CDR3 contains 18 residues. CDR1 is SGDLS and CDR2 is YYNGEE in the germline V gene. The DNA of the CDR3 is TGTGCCAGCAGCCCATGGCCAGGTGGGGCGCGAAGAGACTATGGCTACACCTTC. Protein: CASSPWPGGARRDYGYTF.

This rearrangement joins TRBV28 to TRBJ2-7; D is perhaps TRBD1 (5 bases). CDR3 length: 12 residues. V was pared by 6 bases and J by 3 bases, with 9 bases between. The germline V gene has CDR1 MDHEN and CDR2 SYDVKM. The CDR3 loop reads CASRERGYEQYF. The CDR3 nucleotides are TGTGCCAGCAGAGAAAGGGGCTACGAGCAGTACTTC.

V gene TRBV27 combines with J gene TRBJ2-1, with TRBD1 matching over 7 bases. The CDR3 has 17 residues. V lost 6 bases and J lost 2; bases outside the gene matches: 13. Germline V CDR1 and CDR2: MNHEY, SMNVEV (reference sequence). The DNA of the CDR3 is TGTGCCAGCAGCACGACAGGGTCCCAGCTGGCCTACAATGAGCAGTTCTTC. Amino acid sequence: CASSTTGSQLAYNEQFF.

The V and J genes are TRBV11-2 and TRBJ2-1; possibly TRBD1 for D (6 bases). CDR1 is SGHAT and CDR2 is FQNNGV in the germline V gene. Trimming stripped 1 base from V and 15 bases from J, with 10 bases between. The CDR3 sequence is 11 residues long. In DNA form, the CDR3 reads TGTGCCAGCAGCTTAGGGCAGGGGCGGTTCTTC. The encoded protein is CASSLGQGRFF.